The sequence of this T cell receptor (beta chain) was determined in a study of cytotoxic CD8 clonotypes in ibrutinib-treated CLL. General observations from the study: Ibrutinib response saw clonality rise, and progression saw it return toward baseline.

Notes on this clone: The antigen is unknown.

Sequencing was performed with immunoSEQ multiplex PCR; in TCRdb, only in-frame clones are kept and a portion is missing. The sample has about 310,000 clones; approximately 80% are singletons. V was cut by 4 bases and J by 3 bases, with 17 bases left in between. Germline CDR1 is SGDLS and CDR2 is YYNGEE. The CDR3 sequence is 15 residues long. The chain is built from TRBV9 and TRBJ2-7, with a possible D match to TRBD2 (5 bases). The sequence was obtained from a human donor with chronic lymphocytic leukemia. The material sequenced was PBMCs, taken before ibrutinib treatment. The CDR3 region is CASSPRASGNYEQYF. The CDR3 DNA reads TGTGCCAGCAGCCCGCGGGCCTCTGGAAACTACGAGCAGTACTTC.